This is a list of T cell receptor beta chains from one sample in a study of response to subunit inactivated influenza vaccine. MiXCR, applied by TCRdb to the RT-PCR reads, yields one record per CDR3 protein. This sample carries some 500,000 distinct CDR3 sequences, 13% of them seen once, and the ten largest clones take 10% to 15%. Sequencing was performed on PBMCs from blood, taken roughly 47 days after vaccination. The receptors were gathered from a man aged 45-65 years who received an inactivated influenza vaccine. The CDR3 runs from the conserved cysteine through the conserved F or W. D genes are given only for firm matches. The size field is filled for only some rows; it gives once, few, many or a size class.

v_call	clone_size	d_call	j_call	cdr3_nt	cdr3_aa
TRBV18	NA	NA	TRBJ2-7	TGTGCCAGCTCACCAGGCGGACGGGATGTCAAGCAGTACTTC	CASSPGGRDVKQYF
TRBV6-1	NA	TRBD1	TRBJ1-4	TGTGCCAGCGACAGGGGACCCTGGGTAACTAATGAAAAACTGTTTTTT	CASDRGPWVTNEKLFF
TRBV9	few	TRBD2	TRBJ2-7	TGTGCCAGCAGCGTGGGGCGGGAGGCCTCCTACGAGCAGTACTTC	CASSVGREASYEQYF
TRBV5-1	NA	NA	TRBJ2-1	TGCGCCAGCAGCTTGGAGGCGGGACTCGACGGACGCAATGAGCAGTTCTTC	CASSLEAGLDGRNEQFF
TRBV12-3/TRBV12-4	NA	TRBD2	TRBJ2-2	TGTGCCAGCAGGGAGCGGGAGAACACCGGGGAGCTGTTTTTT	CASRERENTGELFF
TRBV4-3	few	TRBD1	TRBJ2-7	TGCGCCAGCAGCCAAGGCGTCGCAGGGGGCTACGAGCAGTACTTC	CASSQGVAGGYEQYF
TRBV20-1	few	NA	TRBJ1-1	TGCAGTGCCAGAGCTGTGGAGGGTAATACTGAAGCTTTCTTT	CSARAVEGNTEAFF
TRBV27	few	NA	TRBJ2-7	TGTGCCAGCAGTCTAAGCAGGACGGGTTTATCCTACGAGCAGTACTTC	CASSLSRTGLSYEQYF
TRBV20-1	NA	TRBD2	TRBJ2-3	TGCAGTGCTAGATTTAGCGGGGGAGGAGGCGCAGATACGCAGTATTTT	CSARFSGGGGADTQYF
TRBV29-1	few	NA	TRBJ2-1	TGCAGCGTTGGAGCGTTAGAGCAGTTCTTC	CSVGALEQFF
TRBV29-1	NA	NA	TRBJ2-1	TGCAGCGTTGCAGGCGGGGCCAGTCGGGATGAGCAGTTCTTC	CSVAGGASRDEQFF
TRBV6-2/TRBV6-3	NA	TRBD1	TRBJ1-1	TGTGCCAGCAGTCGAGCGACAGGGTTCTTCACTGAAGCTTTCTTT	CASSRATGFFTEAFF
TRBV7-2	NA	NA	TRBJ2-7	TGTGCCAGCAGCTTAGTAGTTAGCGGTTACGAGCAGTACTTC	CASSLVVSGYEQYF
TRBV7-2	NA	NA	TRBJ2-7	TGTGCCAGCTTCACTACTCCCGGGACACTGGACCCATACGAGCAGTACTTC	CASFTTPGTLDPYEQYF
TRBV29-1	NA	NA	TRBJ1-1	TGCAGCGCCCGAGAGATGGGCACTGAAGCTTTCTTT	CSAREMGTEAFF
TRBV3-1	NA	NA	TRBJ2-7	TGTGCCAGCAGCATGGGTCCGGTTTCCTACGAGCAGTACTTC	CASSMGPVSYEQYF
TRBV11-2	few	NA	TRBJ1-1	TGTGCCAGCAGCTTACGGGGTTGGGGTCCTGAAGCTTTCTTT	CASSLRGWGPEAFF
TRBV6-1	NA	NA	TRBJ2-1	TGTGCCAGCACCGTAGTTTGGGGGCAGGATGAGCAGTTCTTC	CASTVVWGQDEQFF